Listed below are T cell receptor beta chains from one sample, sequenced in a study of graft-versus-host responses after intestinal transplantation. Which antigens these TCRs recognize remains unknown. Clones were read by immunoSEQ multiplex PCR, and TCRdb kept only the in-frame ones, dropping some. The table has roughly 36,000 clones, roughly 96% seen once; the top ten hold 0.2% to 0.25%. Sequenced material: unstimulated CD8+ T cells sorted from spleen or lymph node cells, taken before transplant. All receptors derive from a human donor who was the organ donor for an intestinal transplant. Both conserved end residues are part of each CDR3. The D gene is left open where the match is weak. Clone size is shown for a subset of rows, as once, few, many or a class of expanded clone.

j_call v_call d_call clone_size cdr3_aa cdr3_nt
TRBJ1-4 TRBV4-1 - once CASSQDGVPNNEKLFF TGCGCCAGCAGCCAAGACGGGGTACCCAATAATGAAAAACTGTTTTTT
TRBJ2-7 TRBV7-9 TRBD2 - CASSSLAGGPGEQYF TGTGCCAGCAGCTCACTAGCGGGGGGCCCTGGGGAGCAGTACTTC
TRBJ2-7 TRBV29-1 TRBD2 - CSVDSSGGGDEQYF TGCAGCGTTGATTCTAGCGGGGGAGGCGACGAGCAGTACTTC
TRBJ2-1 TRBV2 - - CASSDIEIEGIRQFF TGTGCCAGCAGTGATATAGAGATTGAGGGGATACGGCAGTTCTTC
TRBJ2-5 TRBV7-2 - - CASSLLWGGSETQYF TGTGCCAGCAGCTTACTGTGGGGGGGCTCGGAGACCCAGTACTTC
TRBJ2-1 TRBV7-9 TRBD2 once CASSRGGGGDEQFF TGTGCCAGCAGCCGCGGGGGGGGTGGGGATGAGCAGTTCTTC
TRBJ1-6 TRBV2 - - CASRKDSSYNSPLHF TGTGCCAGCAGGAAGGACAGCTCCTATAATTCACCCCTCCACTTT
TRBJ1-4 TRBV9 - - CASSPAGGGGEKLFF TGTGCCAGCAGCCCAGCTGGGGGCGGAGGTGAAAAACTGTTTTTT
TRBJ1-3 TRBV19 - - CASSIRENNPSGNTIYF TGTGCCAGTAGTATCAGAGAAAATAACCCCTCTGGAAACACCATATATTTT
TRBJ1-2 TRBV30 - - CAWSVPAGF TGTGCCTGGAGTGTACCGGCAGGGTTT
TRBJ1-2 TRBV12-5 TRBD1 - CASGFGIQGNYGYTF TGTGCTAGTGGTTTCGGTATACAGGGGAACTATGGCTACACCTTC
TRBJ2-1 TRBV4-1 - - CASSQGRWPEQFF TGCGCCAGCAGCCAAGGACGTTGGCCTGAGCAGTTCTTC
TRBJ2-7 TRBV9 - - CASSPSGQTYSYEQYF TGTGCCAGCAGCCCCAGTGGACAGACCTACTCCTACGAGCAGTACTTC
TRBJ1-3 TRBV9 - - CASSTPLRGEVGGSSGNTIYF TGTGCCAGCAGCACCCCGCTGAGGGGCGAGGTAGGGGGAAGCTCTGGAAACACCATATATTTT
TRBJ1-6 TRBV6-4 - - CASSGRGDNSPLHF TGTGCCAGCAGTGGTAGGGGTGATAATTCACCCCTCCACTTT
TRBJ1-3 TRBV6-5 - - CASEGSSFSGNTIYF TGTGCCAGTGAGGGGAGTTCCTTCTCTGGAAACACCATATATTTT
TRBJ2-2 TRBV7-6 TRBD2 - CASSQTSDGELFF TGTGCCAGCAGCCAGACTAGCGACGGGGAGCTGTTTTTT
TRBJ2-1 TRBV29-1 TRBD1 - CSVWDRINNEQFF TGCAGCGTTTGGGACAGAATAAACAATGAGCAGTTCTTC
TRBJ1-3 TRBV9 - - CASSADQNRDKRGNTIYF TGTGCCAGCAGCGCCGACCAAAACCGGGACAAAAGGGGAAACACCATATATTTT
TRBJ1-1 TRBV15 - - CATSRDIGGIEAFF TGTGCCACCAGCAGAGATATAGGGGGAATTGAAGCTTTCTTT
TRBJ1-2 TRBV14 TRBD1 - CASSQVGGDGYTF TGTGCCAGCAGCCAAGTAGGGGGCGATGGCTACACCTTC
TRBJ1-1 TRBV7-6 TRBD1 once CASSFLQGSAEAFF TGTGCCAGCAGCTTCCTACAGGGGAGTGCTGAAGCTTTCTTT
TRBJ2-3 TRBV27 TRBD2 - CASSFVLAETDTQYF TGTGCCAGCAGTTTTGTACTAGCGGAAACAGATACGCAGTATTTT
TRBJ2-1 TRBV4-3 TRBD1 - CASSQVGTGGAEQFF TGCGCCAGCAGCCAAGTAGGGACAGGGGGCGCTGAGCAGTTCTTC
TRBJ1-1 TRBV9 - - CASSPLGGNTEAFF TGTGCCAGCAGCCCTCTCGGGGGAAACACTGAAGCTTTCTTT
TRBJ2-2 TRBV7-7 - - CASSLGQGSGELFF TGTGCCAGCAGCTTAGGTCAGGGGTCCGGGGAGCTGTTTTTT